This TCR beta chain was sequenced for a study of yellow fever vaccine responses in identical twins. Study-wide results and caveats: Reportedly, twins' vaccine T cell responses looked partly convergent and partly personalized.

Details on this clonotype: The antigen is undetermined.

TCRdb re-called the RT-PCR reads with MiXCR, one entry per CDR3 protein. Here the sample spans 2,000 to 2,500 distinct CDR3 sequences, 70% to 85% being singletons. V was shortened by 4 bases and J by 2 bases, with 16 bases between the two germline ends. The CDR3 consists of 16 residues. Germline CDR1 reads SGHRS; CDR2 reads YFSETQ. The receptor was isolated from a woman aged 18-29 years who received the yellow fever vaccine. V gene TRBV5-1 combines with J gene TRBJ2-1; the D gene could be TRBD1 or TRBD2 (5 bases each). The sample in question was T cells from blood (PBMCs), unsorted or a sorted subset (not recorded which), obtained before or after yellow fever vaccination (not recorded which). Here the CDR3 reads CASSRAGTETYNEQFF. CDR3 bases: TGCGCCAGCAGCCGGGCCGGGACGGAGACCTACAATGAGCAGTTCTTC.